The 19 T cell receptor beta chains below come from one sample, sequenced in a study of blood T cell repertoires in COVID-19. Sequencing used immunoSEQ multiplex PCR; TCRdb keeps in-frame clones, though not all of them. The sample holds roughly 230,000 clones; 89% are singletons and the top ten take around 4.6%. The specimen was peripheral blood. Source of these receptors: a woman aged 40 to 50 who had recovered from COVID-19.

The chain has TRBV27 and TRBJ2-1; 7 bases align to TRBD1. The CDR3 length is 15 residues. Germline V lookup: CDR1 MNHEY, CDR2 SMNVEV (reference sequence). Trimming removed 5 bases from V and 5 bases from J; junction bases left unmatched: 9. The CDR3 nucleotides are TGTGCCAGCAGTCCCGACGTTCAGGGGGACAATGAGCAGTTCTTC. Translated: CASSPDVQGDNEQFF.

The chain uses TRBV10-1 and TRBJ2-6; TRBD2 might be the D (6 bases). Trimming shortened V by 0 bases and J by 2 bases, and 8 bases separated the two germline ends. This CDR3 region has 16 residues. Germline V CDR1 and CDR2: WNHNN, SYGVQD (reference sequence). In nucleotides, the CDR3 is TGCGCCAGCAGTGAGTCGCGGGGCGCTGGGGCCAACGTCCTGACTTTC. Amino acids: CASSESRGAGANVLTF.

The CDR3 region is CASSSDSGANVLTF. CDR3 bases: TGTGCCAGCAGCTCAGACTCTGGGGCCAACGTCCTGACTTTC. The rearrangement links TRBV7-6 to TRBJ2-6; D is ambiguous. Germline CDR1 SGHVS, CDR2 FNYEAQ. V lost 4 bases to trimming and J lost 0 bases, with 4 bases between them. This CDR3 comprises 14 residues. Together with reference TRBV7-6 and TRBJ2-6, the CDR3 gives the full variable domain: GAGVSQSPRYKVTKRGQDVALRCDPISGHVSLYWYRQALGQGPEFLTYFNYEAQQDKSGLPNDRFSAERPEGSISTLTIQRTEQRDSAMYRCASSSDSGANVLTFGAGSRLTVL.

The gene calls are TRBV28 and TRBJ2-2, with unresolved D. Germline loops: CDR1 MDHEN, CDR2 SYDVKM. The length of the CDR3 is 13 residues. V shed 6 bases and J shed 0 bases, with 5 bases lying between them. DNA for the CDR3: TGTGCCAGCAGAAACACGAACACCGGGGAGCTGTTTTTT. Protein product: CASRNTNTGELFF.

The chain joins TRBV24-1 to TRBJ2-7; 7 nucleotides align to TRBD2. The CDR3 sequence is 14 residues long. The germline gives CDR1 KGHDR, CDR2 SFDVKD. CDR3 sequence (DNA): TGTGGTTACCCGGGGAGGGCCCTTTCCTACGAGCAGTACGTC. The encoded protein is CGYPGRALSYEQYV.

The chain uses TRBV5-6 and TRBJ2-3, with a weak D call TRBD2 (6 bases). V lost 2 bases, J lost 3 bases, and 13 bases lay in between. Germline V gives CDR1 SGHDT, CDR2 YYEEEE. The CDR3 consists of 15 residues. The CDR3 sequence is CASSLIGSRTDTQYF. The CDR3 DNA sequence: TGTGCCAGCAGCTTAATCGGGAGTAGAACAGATACGCAGTATTTT.

V is TRBV4-1 and J is TRBJ1-3, with 7 positions matching TRBD1. This CDR3 is 17 amino acids long. Germline CDR1 is MGHRA and CDR2 is YSYEKL. V was pared by 4 bases and J by 8 bases, with 17 bases of the junction left unmatched. CDR3 in DNA: TGCGCCAGCAGCCTCCAAGCTCCAGGGCCCACAGGGGACACCATATATTTT. It yields the protein CASSLQAPGPTGDTIYF.

The chain has TRBV4-3 and TRBJ1-1; the D gene is possibly TRBD1 (5 bases). CDR3 size: 15 residues. V gave up 1 base and J gave up 1 base, with 10 bases separating them. CDR1 and CDR2 (germline): LGHNA, YSLEER. The CDR3 DNA is TGCGCCAGCAGCCAAGGTCAGGGTGGGAACACTGAAGCTTTCTTT. Translated, it gives CASSQGQGGNTEAFF.

This rearrangement joins TRBV12-3 or TRBV12-4 to TRBJ1-2; D remains unclear. The CDR3 loop spans 12 amino acids. V was shortened by 6 bases and J by 4 bases, with 9 bases between the two germline ends. The CDR3 DNA reads as TGTGCCAGCAGCGACACCTTCTATGGCTACACCTTC. As protein: CASSDTFYGYTF.

The chain links TRBV11-3 to TRBJ2-1; D is possibly TRBD2 (5 bases). This CDR3 spans 14 amino acids. The germline gives CDR1 SGHNT, CDR2 YENEEA. V gave up 5 bases and J gave up 4 bases, with 12 bases separating them. The CDR3 bases are TGTGCCAGCAGCGTGCAACTAGTTTACAATGAGCAGTTCTTC. Translating gives CASSVQLVYNEQFF. The entire variable domain, with the rest obtained from reference TRBV11-3 and TRBJ2-1, is as follows: EAGVVQSPRYKIIEKKQPVAFWCNPISGHNTLYWYLQNLGQGPELLIRYENEEAVDDSQLPKDRFSAERLKGVDSTLKIQPAELGDSAVYLCASSVQLVYNEQFFGPGTRLTVL.

The genes are TRBV5-1 and TRBJ2-5, with 8 positions matching TRBD1. Germline V lookup: CDR1 SGHRS, CDR2 YFSETQ. With 2 bases clipped from V and 5 bases from J, the junction kept 5 bases outside the gene matches. The CDR3 length is 14 residues. The CDR3 DNA follows: TGCGCCAGCAGCTTTGGACAGGGTAGCGAGACCCAGTACTTC. This gives the protein CASSFGQGSETQYF.

This clone was seen a handful of times. The V and J genes are TRBV14 and TRBJ2-7; D is possibly TRBD1 (6 bases). Per germline, CDR1 SGHDN and CDR2 FVKESK. CDR3 size: 13 residues. Trimming removed 1 base from V and 6 bases from J, with 10 bases in between. In DNA form, the CDR3 reads TGTGCCAGCAGCCAAGGGGGGCCAGGCGAGCAGTACGTC. Protein product: CASSQGGPGEQYV.

This chain links TRBV5-4 with TRBJ2-2, with 7 bases identical to TRBD2. After removal of 0 bases from V and 7 bases from J, the junction contained 6 bases not matched to a gene. Per the germline V gene, CDR1 is SGHNT and CDR2 is YYREEE (reference sequence). The CDR3 spans 15 residues. In nucleotides, the CDR3 is TGTGCCAGCAGCTTGGCCGCGACTAGCATCGGGGAGCTGTTTTTT. Protein product: CASSLAATSIGELFF.

The genes are TRBV5-6 and TRBJ2-3; 8 nucleotides agree with TRBD1. The CDR3 length is 15 residues. In germline, CDR1 is SGHDT, CDR2 YYEEEE. With V trimmed by 1 base and J by 3 bases, 4 bases remained unmatched. The CDR3 coding sequence is TGTGCCAGCAGCTTGTTCAGGGGGCGGACAGATACGCAGTATTTT. It codes for CASSLFRGRTDTQYF.

The chain uses TRBV21-1 and TRBJ2-1; the table's D call of TRBD2 was not tested on the DNA. TRBV21-1 is marked as a pseudogene. CDR3 length: 12 amino acids. In nucleotides, the CDR3 is TGTGCCAGCAGCAAAGAGGGAGATGAGCAGTTCTTC. Amino acid sequence: CASSKEGDEQFF.

The chain carries TRBV9 and TRBJ1-5, with D possibly TRBD1 on 5 matching bases. There are 16 residues in the CDR3. V was cut by 4 bases and J by 2 bases, with 16 bases left in between. Germline loops: CDR1 SGDLS, CDR2 YYNGEE. CDR3 amino acids: CASSSGGGSGNQPQHF. CDR3 sequence (DNA): TGTGCCAGCAGCTCCGGGGGGGGGTCAGGCAATCAGCCCCAGCATTTT.

The chain uses TRBV3-1 (or the pseudogene TRBV3-2) and TRBJ2-3; 11 nucleotides line up with TRBD2. The germline V gene has CDR1 LGHDT and CDR2 YNNKEL (reference sequence). V lost 0 bases, J lost 0 bases, and 11 bases stayed unmatched. The CDR3 has 20 residues. In DNA form, the CDR3 reads TGTGCCAGCAGCCAAGAAGGAGTGCCCGGACTAGCGGGTAGCACAGATACGCAGTATTTT. It encodes CASSQEGVPGLAGSTDTQYF.

The rearrangement uses TRBV25-1 and TRBJ2-1; 7 positions agree with TRBD1. The CDR3 is 13 amino acids. CDR1 is MGHDK, CDR2 SYGVNS, per germline. V was pared by 4 bases and J by 10 bases, with 7 bases of the junction left unmatched. DNA for the CDR3: TGTGCCAGCAGTGCGCAGACAGGGTCCGAGCAGTTCTTC. This codes for CASSAQTGSEQFF.

The chain recombines TRBV7-2 with TRBJ2-1; 14 bases fit TRBD2. The CDR3 consists of 17 residues. V shed 3 bases and J 7 bases; nucleotides not matched to a gene: 8. Germline V gene lookup returns CDR1 SGHTA and CDR2 FQGNSA. CDR3 sequence reads: CASSLTSGRVGKNEQFF. For the CDR3, the DNA is TGTGCCAGCAGCTTGACTAGCGGGAGGGTTGGAAAGAATGAGCAGTTCTTC.